The 14 T cell receptor beta chains below all came from one sample that was sequenced in a study of molecular identifiers for immune sequencing clone quantification. TCRdb redid the calling of the PCR reads with MiXCR, one entry per CDR3 protein. The sample holds 300,000 to 350,000 distinct CDR3 sequences; about a fifth are singletons and the top ten take 0.7% to 0.9%. The sequenced sample was naive CD8+ T cells from blood, with Jurkat cell RNA spiked in. Subset defined: FACS-sorted CD8+CD4-CCR7+CD45RA+ naive T cells. The receptors originated from a human donor in good health. Some libraries in this study had Jurkat cell RNA spiked in.

On this clonotype itself: A much larger clone sits a single nucleotide away, making a read error possible. V is TRBV10-3 and J is TRBJ2-3; D remains ambiguous. Germline values: CDR1 ENHRY, CDR2 SYGVKD. The V end was cut by 5 bases, the J end by 2 bases, with 14 bases between. The CDR3 has 15 residues. Here the CDR3 reads CAISTPGPNTDTQYF. Here the CDR3 DNA reads TGTGCCATCAGTACCCCCGGCCCAAACACAGATACGCAGTATTTT.

CDR3 nucleotide sequence: TGTGCCAGCAGTTACCAGGGGCCGACCTACGAGCAGTACTTC. It codes for CASSYQGPTYEQYF. The gene calls are TRBV6-5 and TRBJ2-7; maybe TRBD1 (6 bases). The germline gives CDR1 MNHEY, CDR2 SVGAGI. This CDR3 has 14 amino acids. Trimming cost V 2 bases and J 2 bases, with 10 bases left between them.

The chain recombines TRBV15 with TRBJ2-3; TRBD2 agrees at 11 bases. Germline-derived CDR1 and CDR2 are LNHNV and YYDKDF (reference sequence). The trim removed 0 bases at V and 5 bases at J, leaving 4 bases unmatched. The CDR3 contains 16 residues. CDR3 protein: CATSREGLAGGDTQYF. The CDR3 DNA reads TGTGCCACCAGCAGAGAAGGGCTAGCGGGAGGAGATACGCAGTATTTT.

A word on this clonotype: Its ends do not fully match the called genes, so a read error is possible. This chain uses TRBV6-2 or TRBV6-3 with TRBJ1-5; D gene unclear. The CDR3 spans 14 residues. Germline V lookup: CDR1 MNHEY, CDR2 SVGEGT. The CDR3 region is CASRYSPVNQPQHF. The CDR3 nucleotides read TGTGCCAGCAGATACTCGCCAGTTAATCAGCCCCAGCATTTT.

This clonotype was counted many times. The CDR3 sequence is CASSSRLTGEADTQYF. The CDR3, as DNA: TGCGCCAGCAGCTCCCGTCTCACAGGGGAGGCAGATACGCAGTATTTT. V is TRBV5-1 and J is TRBJ2-3; tentatively, D is TRBD1 (7 bases). V gave up 3 bases and J gave up 4 bases, with 18 bases separating them. Germline CDR1 reads SGHRS; CDR2 reads YFSETQ. CDR3 size: 16 residues.

This clonotype was picked up many times. The chain employs TRBV6-5 and TRBJ1-1; TRBD1 matches at 7 bases. CDR1 is MNHEY and CDR2 is SVGAGI in the germline V gene. This CDR3 contains 14 residues. V lost 6 bases and J lost 2; bases outside the gene matches: 6. The CDR3 DNA reads TGTGCCAGCAGACTGGGACAGAGTAACACTGAAGCTTTCTTT. Translation gives CASRLGQSNTEAFF.

In its sample, this clonotype was seen many times. The rearrangement joins TRBV29-1 to TRBJ2-5; unclear D gene. Germline V gives CDR1 SQVTM, CDR2 ANQGSEA. V gave up 3 bases and J gave up 1 base, with 12 bases separating them. The CDR3 is 14 amino acids. The CDR3 reads CSVEEGERQETQYF. Written as DNA, the CDR3 is TGCAGCGTTGAGGAAGGAGAGCGCCAAGAGACCCAGTACTTC.

About this clonotype: This may be a read error: a much more frequent sequence differs by one nucleotide. The genes are TRBV4-1 and TRBJ2-5; D is possibly TRBD1 (6 bases). The ends were cut back, 0 bases at V and 4 bases at J, with 15 bases in the middle. The CDR3 is 16 amino acids. Germline lookup yields CDR1 MGHRA and CDR2 YSYEKL. This chain's CDR3 is CASSQDPGQQTETQYF. As DNA, the CDR3 is TGCGCCAGCAGCCAAGATCCAGGACAGCAAACAGAGACCCAGTACTTC.

There are a few counts of this clonotype. The chain has TRBV7-9 and TRBJ2-7; 7 positions agree with TRBD1. Per the germline V gene, CDR1 is SEHNR and CDR2 is FQNEAQ (reference sequence). The CDR3 has 14 amino acids. The junction had 8 bases not matched to a gene; V was cut back by 6 bases and J by 3 bases. This chain's CDR3 is CASSYHGTDYEQYF. The CDR3 DNA follows: TGTGCCAGCAGTTATCACGGGACAGACTACGAGCAGTACTTC.

This clonotype showed up many times. The genes are TRBV4-3 and TRBJ2-1; TRBD2 is a possible D gene (5 bases). The germline CDR1 and CDR2 sequences are LGHNA and YSLEER. Trimming removed 4 bases at V and 4 bases at J, with 17 bases between. CDR3 length equals 16 residues. CDR3 loop: CASSPVGQRSYNEQFF. CDR3 in DNA: TGCGCCAGCAGCCCCGTCGGCCAGCGGAGTTACAATGAGCAGTTCTTC.

This chain joins TRBV19 and TRBJ1-2; TRBD1 might be the D (5 bases). The CDR3 totals 11 residues. CDR1 LNHDA and CDR2 SQIVND come from the germline V gene (reference sequence). The V gene lost 7 bases and the J gene lost 8 bases, with 11 bases spanning the gap. CDR3 amino acids: CASIGGRGYTF. The CDR3 nucleotides are TGTGCCAGTATCGGGGGACGAGGCTACACCTTC.

Many counts were recorded for this clonotype. V usage is TRBV10-2 and J usage is TRBJ1-1; the D gene is possibly TRBD1 (5 bases). This CDR3 contains 14 residues. V gave up 10 bases and J gave up 1 base, with 16 bases separating them. Germline V gene lookup returns CDR1 WSHSY and CDR2 SAAADI. CDR3: CAIVYLRENTEAFF. DNA of the CDR3: TGCGCCATCGTATACCTCAGGGAGAACACTGAAGCTTTCTTT.

Ten or more counts support this clonotype. The V and J genes are TRBV30 and TRBJ2-7; 11 nucleotides line up with TRBD1. Germline-derived CDR1 and CDR2 are GTSNPN and SVGIG (reference sequence). The CDR3 consists of 14 residues. J gave up 5 bases and V 5 bases, and 8 bases lay outside the gene matches. In DNA form, the CDR3 reads TGTGCCTGGGGGACCGGACAGGGGGCCCACGAGCAGTACTTC. Translating it yields CAWGTGQGAHEQYF.

A few counts support this clonotype. V is TRBV27 and J is TRBJ2-2, with 9 bases aligning to TRBD2. V was pared by 2 bases and J by 6 bases, with 4 bases of the junction left unmatched. Germline CDR1 is MNHEY and CDR2 is SMNVEV (reference sequence). The CDR3 is 15 amino acids. For the CDR3, the DNA is TGTGCCAGCAGTTTAGGTCTAGCGGGATCCGGGGAGCTGTTTTTT. This gives the protein CASSLGLAGSGELFF.